The 2 T cell receptor beta chains reported below all come from one sample, sequenced in a study of T-cell memory formation after mild COVID-19 listed by TCRdb under 2021. The library was produced with 5' RACE. Data came from an Illumina NovaSeq 6000. TCRdb handled the public reads itself, with Q25 trimming in fastp and clone calling in MiXCR, and kept productive beta chains. Rows with one shared CDR3 protein collapse into an entry with the most common genes and DNA. The sample table shows around 300,000 distinct CDR3 sequences, and roughly 15% are seen once. Together, the top ten hold approximately 22% of the sample. The sequenced sample was PBMCs or a T cell subset sorted from them (not recorded which). The receptor set was obtained from a man between 18 and 29 years old who had mild COVID-19 (a few samples of this study predate the infection). The sample titles of this study are shuffled in the database, so cell type and time point are left out; the donor was told from shared clones.

This clonotype was observed a few times. CDR3 DNA sequence: TGTGCCAGCAGCTTAGGGGCTGGGGTTCGGTTCTTC. It encodes CASSLGAGVRFF. J is TRBJ2-1 and V is TRBV13, with no clear D. The CDR3 runs to 12 residues. V was pared by 0 bases and J by 15 bases, with 12 bases between. Germline lookup yields CDR1 PRHDT and CDR2 FYEKMQ (reference sequence).

This clonotype was counted between two and nine times. V gene TRBV12-3 or TRBV12-4 combines with J gene TRBJ2-1; 8 bases match TRBD2. V lost 3 bases, J lost 9 bases, and 10 bases stayed unmatched. This CDR3 contains 15 residues. DNA of the CDR3: TGTGCCAGCAGTTTCTTTCGGACTAGCATCGCTGAGCAGTTCTTC. Translating gives CASSFFRTSIAEQFF.